This T cell receptor (beta chain) was profiled in a study of T-cell memory formation after mild COVID-19. From the 5' RACE reads, TCRdb called clonotypes with MiXCR, one entry per CDR3 protein. The repertoire holds some 340,000 distinct CDR3 sequences, with approximately 13% as singletons. Germline lookup yields CDR1 KGHDR and CDR2 SFDVKD. There are 13 residues in the CDR3. V gave up 7 bases and J gave up 1 base, with 9 bases separating them. The sequenced sample was PBMCs or a T cell subset sorted from them (not recorded which). V usage is TRBV24-1 and J usage is TRBJ1-1; the D is unclear. The sequence was obtained from a man aged 18 to 29 who had mild COVID-19 (a few samples of this study predate the infection). Cell type and time point are not known. DNA of the CDR3: TGTGCCACCAGCCGTTCGGCGAACACTGAAGCTTTCTTT. It translates to CATSRSANTEAFF.